These 5 T cell receptor beta chains were all obtained from the same sample, sequenced in a study of response to subunit inactivated influenza vaccine. MiXCR, run by TCRdb on the RT-PCR reads, gives a single entry per CDR3 protein. Counted here are 650,000 to 800,000 distinct CDR3 sequences, approximately 15% occurring once; the ten biggest clones make up roughly 6.4%. Sequencing was performed on PBMCs from blood, taken around 14 days before vaccination. Receptors were obtained from a middle-aged man who received an inactivated influenza vaccine.

This clonotype was seen a few times. This chain joins TRBV20-1 and TRBJ2-7; the match to TRBD2 covers 10 bases. Trimming removed 3 bases from V and 2 bases from J; junction bases left unmatched: 10. The length of the CDR3 is 16 residues. Germline CDR1 DFQATT, CDR2 SNEGSKA (reference sequence). The CDR3 protein is CSASPLLAGATYEQYF. The CDR3 region has the DNA TGCAGTGCTAGCCCGCTTCTAGCGGGGGCGACCTACGAGCAGTACTTC.

This clonotype was detected only a few times. The chain links TRBV7-2 to TRBJ2-6, with D tentatively TRBD2 (6 bases). The CDR3 spans 15 residues. With 1 base removed from V and 2 bases from J, the gap between germline ends came to 6 bases. CDR1 SGHTA and CDR2 FQGNSA come from the germline V gene. The CDR3: CASSLGEAGANVLTF. The CDR3 region has the DNA TGTGCCAGCAGCTTAGGGGAGGCTGGGGCCAACGTCCTGACTTTC.

This clonotype was seen only a few times. V and J are TRBV20-1 and TRBJ2-5; 16 nucleotides align to TRBD2. The CDR3 runs 16 residues. J was trimmed by 4 bases and V by 6 bases; bases with no gene match: 8. Germline CDR1 reads DFQATT; CDR2 reads SNEGSKA (reference sequence). Here the CDR3 DNA reads TGCAGTGCCCAGGGACTAGCGGGAGGGAAGCGAGAGACCCAGTACTTC. As protein: CSAQGLAGGKRETQYF.

Concerning this clonotype itself: Mismatch with germline at one junction end may stem from a read error. The chain recombines TRBV12-3 or TRBV12-4 with TRBJ1-2, with 10 bases that match TRBD1. The CDR3 length is 15 residues. CDR3 sequence: CGSSLSRDRGYGYTF. The CDR3 coding sequence is TGTGGCAGCAGTCTTTCCCGGGACAGGGGTTATGGCTACACCTTC.

The gene calls are TRBV20-1 and TRBJ2-3, with 7 bases that match TRBD2. Trimming removed 1 base from V and 2 bases from J; junction bases left unmatched: 6. The CDR3 runs to 15 residues. Germline values: CDR1 DFQATT, CDR2 SNEGSKA (reference sequence). CDR3 nucleotides: TGCAGTGCTAGAGCCATTAGCGGGTACACAGATACGCAGTATTTT. Amino acids: CSARAISGYTDTQYF.